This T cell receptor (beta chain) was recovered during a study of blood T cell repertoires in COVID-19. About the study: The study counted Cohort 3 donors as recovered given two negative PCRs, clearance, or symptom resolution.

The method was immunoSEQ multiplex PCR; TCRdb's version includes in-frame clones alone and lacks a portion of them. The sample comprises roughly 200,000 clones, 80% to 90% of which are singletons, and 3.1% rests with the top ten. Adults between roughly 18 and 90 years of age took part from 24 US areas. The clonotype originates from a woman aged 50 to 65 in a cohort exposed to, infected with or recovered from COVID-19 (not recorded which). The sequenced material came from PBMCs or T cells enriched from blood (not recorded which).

CDR3 DNA: TGTGCCAGCAGCTTAGTCCCTTCGGGAACTTTGGGTGAAAAACTGTTTTTT. Translation gives CASSLVPSGTLGEKLFF. The chain combines TRBV7-2 with TRBJ1-4; D remains ambiguous. The CDR3 has 17 residues. Germline V gene data show CDR1 as SGHTA and CDR2 as FQGNSA. V was trimmed by 1 base and J by 7 bases, leaving 19 bases between them.